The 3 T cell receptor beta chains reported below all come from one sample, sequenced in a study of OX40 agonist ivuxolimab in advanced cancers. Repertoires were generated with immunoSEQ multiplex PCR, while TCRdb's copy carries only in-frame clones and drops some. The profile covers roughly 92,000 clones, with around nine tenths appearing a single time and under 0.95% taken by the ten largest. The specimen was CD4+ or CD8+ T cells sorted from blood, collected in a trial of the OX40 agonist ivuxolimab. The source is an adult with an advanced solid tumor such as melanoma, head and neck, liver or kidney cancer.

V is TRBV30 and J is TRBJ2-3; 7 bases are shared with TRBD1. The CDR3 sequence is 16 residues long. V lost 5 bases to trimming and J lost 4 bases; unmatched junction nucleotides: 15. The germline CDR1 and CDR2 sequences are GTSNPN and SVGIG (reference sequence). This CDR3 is CAWSVGTGVVADTQYF. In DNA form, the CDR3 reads TGTGCCTGGTCGGTGGGAACAGGGGTAGTCGCAGATACGCAGTATTTT.

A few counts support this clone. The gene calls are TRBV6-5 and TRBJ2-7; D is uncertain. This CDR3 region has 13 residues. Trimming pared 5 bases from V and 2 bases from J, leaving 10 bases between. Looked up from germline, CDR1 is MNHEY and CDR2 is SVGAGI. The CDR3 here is CASSRDSTYEQYF. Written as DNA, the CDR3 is TGTGCCAGCAGTCGCGACTCCACCTACGAGCAGTACTTC.

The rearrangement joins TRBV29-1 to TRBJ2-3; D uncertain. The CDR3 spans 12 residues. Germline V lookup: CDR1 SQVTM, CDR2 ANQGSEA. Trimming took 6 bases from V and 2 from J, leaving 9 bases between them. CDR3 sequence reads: CSVPTLTDTQYF. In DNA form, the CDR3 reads TGCAGCGTCCCAACCCTCACAGATACGCAGTATTTT.